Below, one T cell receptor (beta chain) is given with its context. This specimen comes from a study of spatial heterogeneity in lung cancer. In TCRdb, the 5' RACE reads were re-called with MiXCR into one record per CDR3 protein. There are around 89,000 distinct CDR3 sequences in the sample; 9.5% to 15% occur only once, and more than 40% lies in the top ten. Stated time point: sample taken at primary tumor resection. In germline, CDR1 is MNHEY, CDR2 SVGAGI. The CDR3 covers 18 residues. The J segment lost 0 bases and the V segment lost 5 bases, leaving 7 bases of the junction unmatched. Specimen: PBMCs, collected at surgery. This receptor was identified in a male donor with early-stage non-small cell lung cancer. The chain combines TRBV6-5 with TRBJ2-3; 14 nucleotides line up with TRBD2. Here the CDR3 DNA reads TGTGCCAGCAGTCCTCCGGGACTAGCGGGGGCTAGCACAGATACGCAGTATTTT. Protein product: CASSPPGLAGASTDTQYF.